This T cell receptor beta chain was recovered during a study of radiotherapy plus CTLA-4 blockade in lung cancer. This CDR3 spans 18 amino acids. The V gene's germline CDR1 is MDHEN and CDR2 SYDVKM. The trim removed 7 bases at V and 3 bases at J, leaving 17 bases unmatched. Clones were read by immunoSEQ multiplex PCR, and TCRdb kept only the in-frame ones, dropping some. Found here are roughly 48,000 clones, 60% to 80% of them singletons; the top ten hold 8.3%. This receptor was identified in a human donor with non-small cell lung cancer who had stable disease on radiotherapy plus ipilimumab. The specimen comprised peripheral blood, sampled from a patient treated with radiotherapy plus ipilimumab. The V gene is TRBV28, the J gene TRBJ1-3; 8 nucleotides line up with TRBD1. CDR3 sequence (DNA): TGTGCCAGCACCCCGCCAGGACAGGGACACTTGCGTGGAAACACCATATATTTT. Its translation is CASTPPGQGHLRGNTIYF.